This T cell receptor beta chain was recorded in a study of shared clonotypes between healthy human individuals. Study information: Samples came from a couple of female and a few male donors aged 18 to 49. Study observations and caveats: With a handful of donors compared, about 5% of naive CD4 clonotypes were shared.

V was clipped by 10 bases and J by 0 bases; unmatched bases: 6. CDR1 is MDHEN and CDR2 is SYDVKM in the germline V gene. The CDR3 has 15 amino acids. In the sorted-subset replicate PCRs, 200 ng DNA, 25,000 to 30,000 T cell genomes, was used. Original methodology: ImmunoSEQ output lacked quality scores and full-length reads, limiting matched filtering. Sequencing used immunoSEQ multiplex PCR; TCRdb keeps in-frame clones, though not all of them. V and J calls and clone size are those listed in that table; D and trimming were worked out from the DNA. The data contain approximately 650,000 clones, around 95% of them singletons. It was CD45RO-negative cells, positively selected for CCR7, that made up naive CD8 cells, with terminally differentiated effector memory CD45RA+ cells excluded. On this clone itself: Its antigen is undetermined.

V is TRBV28 and J is TRBJ2-6; 7 bases fit TRBD1. Sequencing was performed on naive CD8+ T cells sorted from blood. The clonotype comes from a woman in her twenties or thirties in good health. The CDR3 DNA reads TGTGCCACCGACAGGGCCTCCTCTGGGGCCAACGTCCTGACTTTC. As protein: CATDRASSGANVLTF.